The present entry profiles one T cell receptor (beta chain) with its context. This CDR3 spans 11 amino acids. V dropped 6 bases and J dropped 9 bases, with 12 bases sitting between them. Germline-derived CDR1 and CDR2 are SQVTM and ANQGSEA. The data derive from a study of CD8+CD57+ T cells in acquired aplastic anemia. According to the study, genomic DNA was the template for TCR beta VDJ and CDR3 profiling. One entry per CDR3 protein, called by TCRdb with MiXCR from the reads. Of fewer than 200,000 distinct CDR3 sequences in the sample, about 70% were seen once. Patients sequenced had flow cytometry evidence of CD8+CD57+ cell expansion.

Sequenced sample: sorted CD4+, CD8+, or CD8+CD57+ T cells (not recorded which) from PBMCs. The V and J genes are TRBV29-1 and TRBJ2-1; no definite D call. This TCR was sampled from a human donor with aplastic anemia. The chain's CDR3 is CSVLSTAEQFF. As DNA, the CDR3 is TGCAGCGTCCTTTCTACCGCTGAGCAGTTCTTC.